Here is one TCR beta chain with its context. This record comes from a study of control samples from healthy donors and cancer patients. Measured with immunoSEQ multiplex PCR; TCRdb has only the in-frame clones, and not every one. The sample shows just over 150,000 clones, approximately 90% of them seen only once. The CDR3 runs to 15 residues. CDR1 LNHDA and CDR2 SQIVND come from the germline V gene (reference sequence). Trimming took off 2 bases at V and 4 bases at J, with 13 bases between the two ends. V is TRBV19 and J is TRBJ2-3, with D possibly being TRBD2 (6 bases). This clonotype was obtained from a man aged 25-45 years in good health. The specimen was blood. The CDR3 nucleotides read TGTGCCAGTAGTATACTAGCGCCTCAGGCAGATACGCAGTATTTT. Protein sequence: CASSILAPQADTQYF.